These 32 T cell receptor beta chains share one sample of origin, sequenced in a study of T cell responses to AZD1222 COVID-19 vaccine. TCRdb's copy holds only in-frame clones and misses some; the assay was immunoSEQ multiplex PCR. The table lists over 60,000 clones, 60% to 85% of them singletons. This sample comprised peripheral blood, obtained on day 0 of MenACWY control vaccination. These receptors were taken from an adult in good health.

This rearrangement joins TRBV12-3 or TRBV12-4 to TRBJ2-1; D is ambiguous. V was pared by 5 bases and J by 9 bases, with 8 bases between. The CDR3 contains 11 residues. The CDR3 DNA reads as TGTGCCAGCAGTACGGTGAGTGAGCAGTTCTTC. It yields the protein CASSTVSEQFF.

The chain joins TRBV6-5 to TRBJ2-7; the D gene is possibly TRBD2 (5 bases). V lost 2 bases and J lost 1, with 15 bases in between. The CDR3 is 16 amino acids. Germline V gives CDR1 MNHEY, CDR2 SVGAGI. The CDR3 sequence is CASSYGLARGSYEQYF. The CDR3 nucleotides are TGTGCCAGCAGTTACGGTTTGGCGAGAGGGTCCTACGAGCAGTACTTC.

The chain joins TRBV5-1 to TRBJ2-4, with TRBD2 as a possible D gene (7 bases). Germline assignment: CDR1 SGHRS and CDR2 YFSETQ. CDR3 length: 18 amino acids. V lost 2 bases and J 3 bases, leaving 21 bases between the germline ends. The CDR3 loop reads CASSFRGAREGSKNIQYF. The DNA for the CDR3 is TGCGCCAGCAGCTTTCGGGGGGCCCGCGAGGGAAGCAAAAACATTCAGTACTTC.

The chain carries TRBV6-5 and TRBJ2-3, with D unclear. Germline V gene data show CDR1 as MNHEY and CDR2 as SVGAGI. The CDR3 spans 13 residues. Trimming took off 1 base at V and 2 bases at J, with 4 bases between the two ends. The CDR3 DNA sequence: TGTGCCAGCAGTTACTACCCCACAGATACGCAGTATTTT. As protein: CASSYYPTDTQYF.

V usage is TRBV13 and J usage is TRBJ2-1; 7 nucleotides agree with TRBD2. V lost 5 bases and J lost 0; bases outside the gene matches: 7. The length of the CDR3 is 16 residues. Germline values: CDR1 PRHDT, CDR2 FYEKMQ (reference sequence). This CDR3 reads CASSRASGVSYNEQFF. CDR3 coding DNA: TGTGCCAGCAGCAGAGCTAGCGGAGTCTCCTACAATGAGCAGTTCTTC.

This chain connects TRBV12-3 or TRBV12-4 to TRBJ1-1; D unresolved. Trimming removed 2 bases from V and 5 bases from J, with 9 bases in between. There are 13 residues in the CDR3. In DNA form, the CDR3 reads TGTGCCAGCAGTTTAAGTGGTGGTACTGAAGCTTTCTTT. It codes for CASSLSGGTEAFF.

The chain combines TRBV19 with TRBJ1-1; D possibly corresponds to TRBD1 (6 bases). Deletions cut 4 bases from V and 2 bases from J, with 17 bases between. The CDR3 spans 16 residues. The germline V gene encodes CDR1 LNHDA and CDR2 SQIVND (reference sequence). The CDR3 sequence: CASSTKGVLSNTEAFF. In DNA form, the CDR3 reads TGTGCCAGTAGTACGAAGGGGGTCCTTTCCAACACTGAAGCTTTCTTT. The variable domain in full, with the rest retrieved from reference TRBV19 and TRBJ1-1, is DGGITQSPKYLFRKEGQNVTLSCEQNLNHDAMYWYRQDPGQGLRLIYYSQIVNDFQKGDIAEGYSVSREKKESFPLTVTSAQKNPTAFYLCASSTKGVLSNTEAFFGQGTRLTVV.

The chain recombines TRBV19 with TRBJ1-2, with a possible D match to TRBD1 (5 bases). Germline V gene lookup returns CDR1 LNHDA and CDR2 SQIVND (reference sequence). This CDR3 region has 15 residues. Trimming stripped 7 bases from V and 0 bases from J, with 15 bases between. The CDR3 coding sequence is TGTGCCAGTACCGGGGGAGACAGCGCTAACTATGGCTACACCTTC. It translates to CASTGGDSANYGYTF.

The genes are TRBV9 and TRBJ2-1, with D possibly matching TRBD2 (6 bases). The length of the CDR3 is 14 residues. The germline V and J ends were trimmed by 4 bases and 5 bases, with 13 bases remaining between them. Per the germline V gene, CDR1 is SGDLS and CDR2 is YYNGEE. CDR3 coding DNA: TGTGCCAGCAGCCCAAGGGACTCGAACAATGAGCAGTTCTTC. Encoded protein: CASSPRDSNNEQFF.

This clone was picked up one time. The gene calls are TRBV4-1 and TRBJ1-2; unclear D gene. This CDR3 is built from 15 residues. V was clipped by 4 bases and J by 4 bases, with 16 bases between them. Germline values: CDR1 MGHRA, CDR2 YSYEKL. The CDR3 coding sequence is TGCGCCAGCAGCCGCATCCGAGACACAACCTATGGCTACACCTTC. Amino acid sequence: CASSRIRDTTYGYTF.

V usage is TRBV7-3 and J usage is TRBJ2-6; 7 bases fit TRBD1. V lost 4 bases and J lost 2; bases outside the gene matches: 2. Germline V lookup: CDR1 SGHTA, CDR2 FQGTGA. The CDR3 runs to 15 residues. In nucleotides, the CDR3 is TGTGCCAGCAGCTCGACAGGGCCTGGGGCCAACGTCCTGACTTTC. Encoded protein: CASSSTGPGANVLTF.

The chain is built from TRBV5-1 and TRBJ2-7; no firm D call. The V end lost 0 bases, the J end lost 6 bases, and 10 bases lay between the germline ends. CDR1 is SGHRS and CDR2 is YFSETQ in the germline V gene. The CDR3 is made up of 13 amino acids. CDR3 sequence: CASSLGRSGEQYF. CDR3 in DNA: TGCGCCAGCAGCTTGGGGCGGAGTGGCGAGCAGTACTTC.

This clone was picked up many times. The chain carries TRBV18 and TRBJ1-2; 7 positions agree with TRBD1. Germline CDR1 KGHSH, CDR2 LQKENI. There are 16 residues in the CDR3. Trimming took 2 bases from V and 4 from J; bases not matched to a gene: 10. CDR3 loop: CASSPTNQAGGYGYTF. Here the CDR3 DNA reads TGTGCCAGCTCACCAACAAATCAGGCAGGGGGCTATGGCTACACCTTC.

The chain is built from TRBV11-2 and TRBJ1-6, with D unresolved. The CDR3 spans 14 residues. The V and J ends lost 3 bases and 1 base respectively, with 4 bases between them. CDR1 and CDR2 (germline): SGHAT, FQNNGV. CDR3 in amino acids: CASSFGSYNSPLHF. In nucleotides, the CDR3 is TGTGCCAGCAGCTTCGGTTCCTATAATTCACCCCTCCACTTT.

V usage is TRBV6-6 and J usage is TRBJ1-4; D gene ambiguous. CDR1 and CDR2 from the germline V gene are MNHNY and SVGAGI (reference sequence). With 2 bases removed from V and 5 bases from J, the gap between germline ends came to 15 bases. The CDR3 is 16 residues long. CDR3 in amino acids: CASSYTPGMLNEKLFF. Written as DNA, the CDR3 is TGTGCCAGCAGTTACACACCGGGGATGCTCAATGAAAAACTGTTTTTT.

This clone was found once. V and J are TRBV28 and TRBJ1-5; D is ambiguous. CDR1 is MDHEN, CDR2 SYDVKM, per germline. V was cut by 7 bases and J by 1 base, with 17 bases left in between. This CDR3 is 16 amino acids long. The DNA for the CDR3 is TGTGCCAGCACCCCCTATGGGAAAGGAAGCAATCAGCCCCAGCATTTT. Protein: CASTPYGKGSNQPQHF.

V usage is TRBV5-1 and J usage is TRBJ2-2; D tentatively reads TRBD1 or TRBD2 (5 bases each). CDR3 length: 15 amino acids. Trimming took off 3 bases at V and 5 bases at J, with 14 bases between the two ends. CDR1 and CDR2 from the germline V gene are SGHRS and YFSETQ. The CDR3 DNA is TGCGCCAGCAGCTCCAGGGACGCTAAAACCGGGGAGCTGTTTTTT. Encoded protein: CASSSRDAKTGELFF.

V and J are TRBV18 and TRBJ2-7, with TRBD1 matching 9 bases. The CDR3 consists of 14 residues. The V gene end was trimmed by 1 base and the J gene end by 5 bases; junction bases not matched to a gene: 3. CDR1 KGHSH and CDR2 LQKENI come from the germline V gene. DNA of the CDR3: TGTGCCAGCTCACCACGGACAGGGGAGGACGAGCAGTACTTC. This sequence encodes CASSPRTGEDEQYF.

This rearrangement joins TRBV2 to TRBJ1-4; D unresolved. Trimming removed 5 bases at V and 8 bases at J, with 12 bases between. This CDR3 is 13 amino acids long. Germline CDR1 SNHLY, CDR2 FYNNEI. The chain's CDR3 is CASSKPPPEKLFF. CDR3 nucleotide sequence: TGTGCCAGCAGTAAACCGCCGCCGGAAAAACTGTTTTTT.

The chain couples TRBV5-6 to TRBJ1-3; weak D call: TRBD1 (5 bases). The V and J ends lost 4 bases and 0 bases respectively, with 14 bases between them. Germline V gene sequence: CDR1 SGHDT, CDR2 YYEEEE. This CDR3 is built from 16 residues. The CDR3 DNA reads TGTGCCAGCAGCCCCAGGGACGGTCGCTCTGGAAACACCATATATTTT. This codes for CASSPRDGRSGNTIYF.

The rearrangement uses TRBV6-5 and TRBJ1-1, with TRBD1 matching 7 bases. The CDR3 has 14 residues. V dropped 5 bases and J dropped 1; count of bases not matched to a gene: 4. Germline V gives CDR1 MNHEY, CDR2 SVGAGI. As DNA, the CDR3 is TGTGCCAGCAGTCGTGACAGGGCGAACACTGAAGCTTTCTTT. This gives the protein CASSRDRANTEAFF.

This rearrangement joins TRBV6-6 to TRBJ2-6; 8 bases align to TRBD1. Germline V gene sequence: CDR1 MNHNY, CDR2 SVGAGI (reference sequence). This CDR3 comprises 16 residues. Trimming removed 6 bases from V and 1 base from J; junction bases left unmatched: 5. The CDR3 DNA sequence: TGTGCCAGCAGCCCCGGGACAGGTTCTGGGGCCAACGTCCTGACTTTC. This gives the protein CASSPGTGSGANVLTF.

The rearrangement links TRBV14 to TRBJ1-1; D not resolved. The CDR3 spans 13 residues. Deletions cut 2 bases from V and 4 bases from J, with 8 bases between. Per germline, CDR1 SGHDN and CDR2 FVKESK. DNA for the CDR3: TGTGCCAGCAGCCAACTCGGGGTCACTGAAGCTTTCTTT. Amino acid sequence: CASSQLGVTEAFF.

Here the CDR3 DNA reads TGTGCCAGCAGCTTAAGGGCTCAGGGCTTGGGGGACACTGAAGCTTTCTTT. It yields the protein CASSLRAQGLGDTEAFF. The chain joins TRBV7-2 to TRBJ1-1, with a tentative D call TRBD1 (5 bases). Trimming took off 2 bases at V and 3 bases at J, with 19 bases between the two ends. Germline V CDR1 and CDR2: SGHTA, FQGNSA. The CDR3 is 17 amino acids.

This clone appeared a single time. J is TRBJ1-1 and V is TRBV2; D is undetermined. The CDR3 consists of 10 residues. CDR1 and CDR2 from the germline V gene are SNHLY and FYNNEI. Trimming left V 6 bases short and J 8 bases short, with 7 bases between. CDR3 nucleotide sequence: TGTGCCAGCAGGGCCCTCGAAGCTTTCTTT. Its translation: CASRALEAFF.

This clone was detected only a few times. The J gene is TRBJ2-7, the V gene TRBV7-2; 7 bases align to TRBD1. The germline CDR1 and CDR2 sequences are SGHTA and FQGNSA. The CDR3 has 13 amino acids. Trimming removed 0 bases from V and 13 bases from J; junction bases left unmatched: 9. The CDR3 DNA follows: TGTGCCAGCAGCTTAGCGGGTTCAGGGGGACATTACTTC. Translating it yields CASSLAGSGGHYF.

The chain carries TRBV5-1 and TRBJ2-5; TRBD2 is a possible D gene (5 bases). CDR1 and CDR2 from the germline V gene are SGHRS and YFSETQ. The V end lost 4 bases, the J end lost 5 bases, and 9 bases lay between the germline ends. The CDR3 extends over 12 amino acids. The CDR3 DNA sequence: TGCGCCAGCAGCGGGAGTGTGGAGACCCAGTACTTC. Its protein product is CASSGSVETQYF.

The chain has TRBV5-3 and TRBJ1-5; no reliable D call. TRBV5-3 is assigned to the ORF class and has an uncertain function. Trimming removed 6 bases at V and 7 bases at J, with 2 bases between. The CDR3 length is 9 residues. Written as DNA, the CDR3 is TGTGCCAGAAACCAGCCCCAGCATTTT. Translated, it gives CARNQPQHF.

The sample holds a few counts of this clone. V is TRBV19 and J is TRBJ1-6, with TRBD1 matching 7 bases. CDR1 and CDR2 from the germline V gene are LNHDA and SQIVND (reference sequence). The length of the CDR3 is 16 residues. V lost 4 bases to trimming and J lost 5 bases; unmatched junction nucleotides: 8. The CDR3 spells CASSSHRGQNNSPLHF. CDR3 DNA: TGTGCCAGTAGTAGCCACAGGGGTCAGAATAATTCACCCCTCCACTTT.

The CDR3: CASSPGARLQETQYF. DNA for the CDR3: TGTGCCAGTAGTCCGGGGGCGCGCTTACAAGAGACCCAGTACTTC. This chain joins TRBV19 and TRBJ2-5, with D tentatively TRBD1 or TRBD2 (6 bases each). The germline V gene encodes CDR1 LNHDA and CDR2 SQIVND (reference sequence). The CDR3 is 15 amino acids. V lost 5 bases and J 2 bases, leaving 15 bases between the germline ends. Full variable domain (remainder filled in from reference TRBV19 and TRBJ2-5): DGGITQSPKYLFRKEGQNVTLSCEQNLNHDAMYWYRQDPGQGLRLIYYSQIVNDFQKGDIAEGYSVSREKKESFPLTVTSAQKNPTAFYLCASSPGARLQETQYFGPGTRLLVL.

The chain uses TRBV28 and TRBJ2-3; no definite D call. CDR3 size: 11 residues. CDR1 is MDHEN and CDR2 is SYDVKM in the germline V gene. V was shortened by 2 bases and J by 6 bases, with 3 bases between the two germline ends. For the CDR3, the DNA is TGTGCCAGCAGTTTAGCGGATACGCAGTATTTT. Amino acids: CASSLADTQYF.

This clone was observed a handful of times. The CDR3 sequence: CASSRTGTGINQPQHF. The CDR3 nucleotides read TGTGCCAGCAGTAGGACCGGGACAGGGATCAATCAGCCCCAGCATTTT. The rearrangement uses TRBV27 and TRBJ1-5; 9 nucleotides align to TRBD1. Per germline, CDR1 MNHEY and CDR2 SMNVEV (reference sequence). V lost 5 bases, J lost 3 bases, and 8 bases stayed unmatched. The CDR3 totals 16 residues.